Presented here are 2 T cell receptor beta chains from one specimen sequenced in a study of OX40 agonist ivuxolimab in advanced cancers. Measured with immunoSEQ multiplex PCR; TCRdb has only the in-frame clones, and not every one. The sample has roughly 80,000 clones; roughly 87% are singletons. The sequenced sample was CD4+ or CD8+ T cells sorted from blood, obtained in a trial of the OX40 agonist ivuxolimab. Receptors originate from an adult with an advanced solid tumor such as melanoma, head and neck, liver or kidney cancer.

V gene TRBV2 combines with J gene TRBJ2-2; 15 bases line up with TRBD2. Unmatched junction bases numbered 5, after V lost 5 bases and J lost 7 bases. The CDR3 totals 16 residues. Germline values: CDR1 SNHLY, CDR2 FYNNEI. CDR3 nucleotide sequence: TGTGCCAGCAGTTGGACTAGCGGGGGGGCCATCGGGGAGCTGTTTTTT. Translation gives CASSWTSGGAIGELFF.

The chain carries TRBV19 and TRBJ1-5, with D tentatively TRBD1 (6 bases). V lost 1 base, J lost 7 bases, and 11 bases lay in between. The CDR3 is 14 amino acids. Germline V gene data show CDR1 as LNHDA and CDR2 as SQIVND (reference sequence). The CDR3 sequence is CASSIATGNQPQHF. DNA for the CDR3: TGTGCCAGTAGTATAGCCACAGGGAACCAGCCCCAGCATTTT.